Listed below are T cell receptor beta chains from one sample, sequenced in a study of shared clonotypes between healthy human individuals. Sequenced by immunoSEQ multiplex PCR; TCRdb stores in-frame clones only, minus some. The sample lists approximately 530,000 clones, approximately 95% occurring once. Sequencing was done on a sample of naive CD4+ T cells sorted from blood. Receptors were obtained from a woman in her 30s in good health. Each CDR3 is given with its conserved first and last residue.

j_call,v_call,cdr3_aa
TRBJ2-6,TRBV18,CASFPSSGANVLTF
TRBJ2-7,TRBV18,CASSPRALGTSSYEQYF
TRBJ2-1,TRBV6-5,CASSLRYYNEQFF
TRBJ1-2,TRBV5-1,CASSPGGLNGYTF
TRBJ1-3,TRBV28,CASSPPPHGNTIYF
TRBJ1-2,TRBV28,CASSSNYGYTF
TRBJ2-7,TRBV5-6,CASSLDLGTARIYEQYF
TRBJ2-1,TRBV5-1,CASSLAKSGTSYNEQFF
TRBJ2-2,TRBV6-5,CASSGRQNTGELFF
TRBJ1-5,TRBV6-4,CASSPGGNQPQHF
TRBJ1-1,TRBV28,CASSPRTALNTEAFF
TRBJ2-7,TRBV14,CASRLAGSSYEQYF
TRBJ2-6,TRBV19,CASSALRGDSGANVLTF
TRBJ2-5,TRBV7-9,CASSFPVGTGEETQYF
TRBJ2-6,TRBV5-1,CASSFGDSSGANVLTF
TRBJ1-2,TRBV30,CAWRPQGKVGYTF
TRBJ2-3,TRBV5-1,CASSLAGEGTDTQYF
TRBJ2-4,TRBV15,CATSRNNFQYF
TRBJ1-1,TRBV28,CASSSPGNTEAFF
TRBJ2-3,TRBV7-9,CASSGRDLGTDTQYF
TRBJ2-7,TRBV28,CAINTQGSSYEQYF
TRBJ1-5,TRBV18,CASSPGASGNQHF
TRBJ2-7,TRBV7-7,CASSLSQSYEQYF
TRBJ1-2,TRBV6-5,CASSYSREVYGYTF
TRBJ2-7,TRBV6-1,CASSEPGTGGSYEQYF
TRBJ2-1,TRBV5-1,CASSTGLAETYNEQFF
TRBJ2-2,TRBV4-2,CASSQAILAPGELFF
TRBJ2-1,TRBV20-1,CSARVYNEQFF
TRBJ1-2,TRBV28,CASSYQGYGYTF
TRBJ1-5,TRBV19,CASSLPDRAHQPQHF
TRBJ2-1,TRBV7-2,CASSGSGNYNEQFF
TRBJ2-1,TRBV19,CASRPWDYYNEQFF
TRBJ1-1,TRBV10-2,CASMGGNTEAFF
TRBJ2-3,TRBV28,CASSRLTSGRTDTQYF
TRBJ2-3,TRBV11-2,CASSLDPGGWDTQYF
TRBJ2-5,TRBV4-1,CASSRAVQETQYF
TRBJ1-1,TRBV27,CASSPQGVWTEAFF
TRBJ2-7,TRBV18,CASSPPGLAGLNEQYF
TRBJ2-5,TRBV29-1,CSVSLGWGPQGETQYF
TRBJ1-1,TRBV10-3,CAISLGPTGEAFF
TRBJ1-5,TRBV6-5,CASSEQGQQPQHF
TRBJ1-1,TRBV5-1,CASSTGGQPGSNTEAFF